This passage covers 18 T cell receptor beta chains from one sample sequenced in a study of T cell responses to AZD1222 COVID-19 vaccine. The data were produced by immunoSEQ multiplex PCR, yet TCRdb's version contains in-frame clones alone and is incomplete. This table has around 110,000 clones, 80% to 90% appearing once. The source was peripheral blood, collected on day 0 of AZD1222 vaccination. Receptors were obtained from an adult in good health.

Here the CDR3 reads CASSLPGGGAPDTQYF. The CDR3 nucleotides are TGTGCCAGCAGCTTGCCAGGTGGGGGGGCCCCAGATACGCAGTATTTT. This sequence joins TRBV5-8 and TRBJ2-3, with a tentative D call TRBD2 (7 bases). The CDR3 sequence is 16 residues long. Germline CDR1 is SGHTS and CDR2 is YDEGEE. V was shortened by 1 base and J by 4 bases, with 16 bases between the two germline ends.

This chain links TRBV29-1 with TRBJ2-5; 13 bases match TRBD2. V lost 7 bases to trimming and J lost 5 bases; unmatched junction nucleotides: 7. Germline CDR1 and CDR2: SQVTM and ANQGSEA. This CDR3 contains 14 residues. Here the CDR3 reads CSGLGLAGSETQYF. The CDR3 region has the DNA TGCAGCGGCCTGGGACTAGCGGGATCGGAGACCCAGTACTTC.

V usage is TRBV27 and J usage is TRBJ2-1; 8 bases line up with TRBD1. V shed 4 bases and J 2 bases; nucleotides not matched to a gene: 1. The CDR3 totals 14 residues. Germline V gene lookup returns CDR1 MNHEY and CDR2 SMNVEV (reference sequence). The CDR3: CASSSGGAYNEQFF. CDR3 in DNA: TGTGCCAGCAGTTCAGGGGGCGCCTACAATGAGCAGTTCTTC.

The chain couples TRBV6-5 to TRBJ2-7, with TRBD2 identical over 7 bases. The length of the CDR3 is 14 residues. Germline values: CDR1 MNHEY, CDR2 SVGAGI. The V gene end was trimmed by 8 bases and the J gene end by 3 bases; junction bases not matched to a gene: 10. CDR3 region: CASAGFGGVYEQYF. DNA for the CDR3: TGTGCCAGCGCGGGTTTTGGGGGGGTCTACGAGCAGTACTTC.

The chain uses TRBV5-1 and TRBJ2-1, with a tentative D call TRBD1 (6 bases). The CDR3 sequence is 15 residues long. Germline CDR1 is SGHRS and CDR2 is YFSETQ. V lost 5 bases to trimming and J lost 8 bases, with 20 bases between them. Written as DNA, the CDR3 is TGCGCCAGCAGTGTCCCCCTCTCACAGGGAGATGAGCAGTTCTTC. The encoded protein is CASSVPLSQGDEQFF.

The chain joins TRBV5-1 to TRBJ1-4; D call uncertain. Germline loops: CDR1 SGHRS, CDR2 YFSETQ. CDR3 length: 16 residues. V was trimmed by 0 bases and J by 4 bases, leaving 13 bases between them. DNA for the CDR3: TGCGCCAGCAGCTTGGGTGGTTGGCCGGATAATGAAAAACTGTTTTTT. Residues: CASSLGGWPDNEKLFF.

The chain is built from TRBV7-3 and TRBJ2-1; 8 nucleotides line up with TRBD2. CDR3 size: 15 residues. V dropped 0 bases and J dropped 7; count of bases not matched to a gene: 5. Germline V gene sequence: CDR1 SGHTA, CDR2 FQGTGA. CDR3 sequence reads: CASSLTPAGVNEQFF. In DNA form, the CDR3 reads TGTGCCAGCAGCTTAACGCCAGCGGGAGTGAATGAGCAGTTCTTC.

The chain is built from TRBV30 and TRBJ1-1, with 11 bases aligning to TRBD1. With 0 bases clipped from V and 11 bases from J, the junction kept 11 bases outside the gene matches. Germline values: CDR1 GTSNPN, CDR2 SVGIG (reference sequence). The CDR3 runs to 15 residues. DNA of the CDR3: TGTGCCTGGAGTGTCGGGACAGGGGGATACGGCGCGGCTTTCTTT. Amino acid sequence: CAWSVGTGGYGAAFF.

The V gene is TRBV7-2, the J gene TRBJ2-7; TRBD1 might be the D (5 bases). CDR1 is SGHTA and CDR2 is FQGNSA in the germline V gene. Trimming removed 1 base from V and 1 base from J, with 8 bases in between. This CDR3 comprises 14 residues. The CDR3 spells CASSLEAGSYEQYF. The DNA for the CDR3 is TGTGCCAGCAGCTTAGAGGCAGGGTCCTACGAGCAGTACTTC. Filled out from reference TRBV7-2 and TRBJ2-7, the complete variable domain reads GAGVSQSPSNKVTEKGKDVELRCDPISGHTALYWYRQSLGQGLEFLIYFQGNSAPDKSGLPSDRFSAERTGGSVSTLTIQRTQQEDSAVYLCASSLEAGSYEQYFGPGTRLTVT.

The rearrangement uses TRBV4-3 and TRBJ2-7; no firm D call. This CDR3 contains 14 residues. The V gene's germline CDR1 is LGHNA and CDR2 YSLEER. V shed 3 bases and J shed 6 bases, with 15 bases lying between them. The CDR3 sequence is CASSHRSESGEQYF. The CDR3 DNA reads TGCGCCAGCAGCCACCGCTCTGAGTCCGGCGAGCAGTACTTC.

This chain uses TRBV7-2 with TRBJ2-7, with TRBD2 matching over 13 bases. After removal of 5 bases from V and 2 bases from J, the junction contained 12 bases not matched to a gene. The CDR3 extends over 18 amino acids. Germline V gives CDR1 SGHTA, CDR2 FQGNSA. CDR3 amino acids: CASSPGLAGEVRAYEQYF. Written as DNA, the CDR3 is TGTGCCAGCAGCCCCGGACTAGCGGGAGAGGTTCGGGCCTACGAGCAGTACTTC.

Here the CDR3 DNA reads TGTGCCAGCAGTTACCTTGAGGTGGGAGCGGCCTACGAGCAGTACTTC. Encoded protein: CASSYLEVGAAYEQYF. The rearrangement uses TRBV6-6 and TRBJ2-7, with D perhaps TRBD2 (5 bases). Trimming shortened V by 2 bases and J by 2 bases, and 16 bases separated the two germline ends. Germline lookup yields CDR1 MNHNY and CDR2 SVGAGI (reference sequence). The CDR3 is 16 amino acids.

This sequence joins TRBV13 and TRBJ2-2; D gene ambiguous. In germline, CDR1 is PRHDT, CDR2 FYEKMQ (reference sequence). This CDR3 region has 13 residues. Deletions cut 5 bases from V and 1 base from J, with 5 bases between. CDR3 coding DNA: TGTGCCAGCAGCCCGTTGAACACCGGGGAGCTGTTTTTT. Amino acids: CASSPLNTGELFF.

The gene calls are TRBV28 and TRBJ2-4, with 9 bases fitting TRBD1. Germline V gene sequence: CDR1 MDHEN, CDR2 SYDVKM. V shed 7 bases, J shed 6 bases, and the junction held 10 bases outside the gene matches. The CDR3 sequence is 15 residues long. The CDR3 region is CASIGGGTGRNIQYF. The CDR3 nucleotides read TGTGCCAGCATAGGGGGCGGGACAGGGCGAAACATTCAGTACTTC.

The rearrangement joins TRBV13 to TRBJ2-1; D is ambiguous. Germline-derived CDR1 and CDR2 are PRHDT and FYEKMQ (reference sequence). The CDR3 extends over 16 amino acids. Trimming removed 0 bases at V and 6 bases at J, with 15 bases between. The CDR3 DNA is TGTGCCAGCAGCTTAGGCCTTTCCTTGCTGGTCAATGAGCAGTTCTTC. Amino acids: CASSLGLSLLVNEQFF.

The rearrangement uses TRBV5-1 and TRBJ2-5; TRBD1 aligns across 11 bases. In germline, CDR1 is SGHRS, CDR2 YFSETQ. The CDR3 totals 14 residues. Trimming removed 3 bases from V and 4 bases from J; junction bases left unmatched: 2. The DNA for the CDR3 is TGCGCCAGCAGCTCGGGACAGGGGGGAGAGACCCAGTACTTC. Amino acid sequence: CASSSGQGGETQYF.

The CDR3 loop is CASSATRQGYNSPLHF. CDR3 nucleotides: TGTGCCAGCAGCGCCACAAGACAGGGTTATAATTCACCCCTCCACTTT. This chain connects TRBV9 to TRBJ1-6, with 7 bases fitting TRBD1. The CDR3 spans 16 residues. V shed 3 bases and J 4 bases; nucleotides not matched to a gene: 7. Germline V CDR1 and CDR2: SGDLS, YYNGEE.

V and J are TRBV19 and TRBJ1-1, with D possibly matching TRBD1 (6 bases). CDR3 length equals 12 residues. CDR1 is LNHDA, CDR2 SQIVND, per germline (reference sequence). V lost 7 bases and J lost 2, with 8 bases in between. CDR3 sequence: CASNRVNTEAFF. CDR3 nucleotides: TGTGCCAGTAACAGGGTTAACACTGAAGCTTTCTTT.